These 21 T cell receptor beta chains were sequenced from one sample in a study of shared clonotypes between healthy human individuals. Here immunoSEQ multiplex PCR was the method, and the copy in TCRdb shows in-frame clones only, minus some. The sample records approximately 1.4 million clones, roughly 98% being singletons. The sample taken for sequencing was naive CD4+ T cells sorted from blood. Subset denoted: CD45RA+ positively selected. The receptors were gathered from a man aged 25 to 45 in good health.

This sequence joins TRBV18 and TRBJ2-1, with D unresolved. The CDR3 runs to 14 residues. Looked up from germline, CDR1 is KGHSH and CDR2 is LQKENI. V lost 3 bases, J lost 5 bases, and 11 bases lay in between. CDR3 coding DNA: TGTGCCAGCTCACCCCTTCATCGCAACAATGAGCAGTTCTTC. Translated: CASSPLHRNNEQFF.

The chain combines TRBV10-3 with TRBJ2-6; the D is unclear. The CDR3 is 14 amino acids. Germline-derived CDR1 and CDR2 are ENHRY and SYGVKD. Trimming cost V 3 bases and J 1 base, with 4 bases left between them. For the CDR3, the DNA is TGTGCCATCAGTGATGGATCTGGGGCCAACGTCCTGACTTTC. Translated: CAISDGSGANVLTF.

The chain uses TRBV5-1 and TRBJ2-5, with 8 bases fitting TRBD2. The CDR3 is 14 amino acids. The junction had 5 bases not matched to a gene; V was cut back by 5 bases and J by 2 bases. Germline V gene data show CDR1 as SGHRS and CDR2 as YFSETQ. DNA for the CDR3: TGCGCCAGCAGACAAGGACTAGCTCAAGAGACCCAGTACTTC. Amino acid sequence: CASRQGLAQETQYF.

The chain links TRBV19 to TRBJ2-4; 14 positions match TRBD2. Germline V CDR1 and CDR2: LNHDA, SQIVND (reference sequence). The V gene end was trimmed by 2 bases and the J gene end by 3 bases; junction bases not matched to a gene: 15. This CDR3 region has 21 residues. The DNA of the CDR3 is TGTGCCAGTAGTATACAGACAGCCGGGACTAGCGGGAGATGGGGCAAAAACATTCAGTACTTC. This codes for CASSIQTAGTSGRWGKNIQYF.

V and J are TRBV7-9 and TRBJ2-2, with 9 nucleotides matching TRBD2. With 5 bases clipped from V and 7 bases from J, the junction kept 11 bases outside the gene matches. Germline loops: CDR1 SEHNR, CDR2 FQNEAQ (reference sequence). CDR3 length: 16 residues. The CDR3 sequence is CASSDPIAGANGELFF. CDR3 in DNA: TGTGCCAGCAGCGACCCAATAGCGGGAGCTAACGGGGAGCTGTTTTTT.

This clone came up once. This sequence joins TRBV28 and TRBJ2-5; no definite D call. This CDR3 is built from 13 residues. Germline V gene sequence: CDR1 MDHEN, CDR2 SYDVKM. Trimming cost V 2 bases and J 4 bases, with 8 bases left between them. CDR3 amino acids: CASSLITTETQYF. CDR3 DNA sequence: TGTGCCAGCAGTTTAATTACCACAGAGACCCAGTACTTC.

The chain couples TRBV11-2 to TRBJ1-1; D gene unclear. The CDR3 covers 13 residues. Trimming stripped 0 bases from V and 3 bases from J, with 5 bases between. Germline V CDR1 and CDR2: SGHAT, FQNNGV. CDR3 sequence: CASSLESYTEAFF. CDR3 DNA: TGTGCCAGCAGCTTAGAGTCTTACACTGAAGCTTTCTTT.

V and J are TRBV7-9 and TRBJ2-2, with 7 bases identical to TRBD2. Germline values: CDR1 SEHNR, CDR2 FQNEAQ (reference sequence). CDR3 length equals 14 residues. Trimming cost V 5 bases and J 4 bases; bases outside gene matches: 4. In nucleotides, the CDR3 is TGTGCCAGCAGCCGAGGGAGGGTCACCGGGGAGCTGTTTTTT. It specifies CASSRGRVTGELFF.

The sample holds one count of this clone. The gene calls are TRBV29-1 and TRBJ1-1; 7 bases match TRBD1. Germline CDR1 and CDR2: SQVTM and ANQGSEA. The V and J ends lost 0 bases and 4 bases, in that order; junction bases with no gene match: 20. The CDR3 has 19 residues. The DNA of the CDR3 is TGCAGCGTTGAAGATCCTACCCGGGACAGAGGGTGGTTAGGCACTGAAGCTTTCTTT. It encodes CSVEDPTRDRGWLGTEAFF. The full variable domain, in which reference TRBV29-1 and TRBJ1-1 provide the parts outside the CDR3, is SAVISQKPSRDICQRGTSLTIQCQVDSQVTMMFWYRQQPGQSLTLIATANQGSEATYESGFVIDKFPISRPNLTFSTLTVSNMSPEDSSIYLCSVEDPTRDRGWLGTEAFFGQGTRLTVV.

The CDR3 region is CASSPRLAGHSTDTQYF. The CDR3 DNA sequence: TGTGCCAGCAGCCCTCGACTAGCGGGACATAGCACAGATACGCAGTATTTT. This chain joins TRBV9 and TRBJ2-3; 11 bases agree with TRBD2. The J segment lost 0 bases and the V segment lost 4 bases, leaving 7 bases of the junction unmatched. Germline CDR1 reads SGDLS; CDR2 reads YYNGEE. This CDR3 is 17 amino acids long.

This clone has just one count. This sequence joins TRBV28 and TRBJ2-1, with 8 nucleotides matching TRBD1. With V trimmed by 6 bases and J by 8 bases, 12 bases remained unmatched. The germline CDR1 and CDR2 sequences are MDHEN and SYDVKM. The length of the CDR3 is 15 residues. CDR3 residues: CASSLGTGFSDEQFF. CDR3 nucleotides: TGTGCCAGCAGCCTCGGGACAGGATTCTCCGATGAGCAGTTCTTC.

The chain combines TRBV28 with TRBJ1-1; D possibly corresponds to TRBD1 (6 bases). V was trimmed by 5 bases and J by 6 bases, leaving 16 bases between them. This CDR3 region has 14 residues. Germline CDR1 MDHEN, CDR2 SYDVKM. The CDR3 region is CASSLQGRVAEAFF. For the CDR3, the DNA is TGTGCCAGCAGTCTACAGGGAAGGGTCGCTGAAGCTTTCTTT.

The DNA of the CDR3 is TGTGCCAGCAGCTCTAACTTCTACTATGGCTACACCTTC. Protein product: CASSSNFYYGYTF. The V call is TRBV7-2, the J call TRBJ1-2; D remains unclear. V was pared by 4 bases and J by 3 bases, with 9 bases between. The CDR3 length is 13 residues. Germline V gene sequence: CDR1 SGHTA, CDR2 FQGNSA.

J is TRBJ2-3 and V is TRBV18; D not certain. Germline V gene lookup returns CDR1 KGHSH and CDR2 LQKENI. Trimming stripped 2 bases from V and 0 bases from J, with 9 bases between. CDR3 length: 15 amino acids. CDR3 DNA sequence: TGTGCCAGCTCACCAATGAGAGCTAGCACAGATACGCAGTATTTT. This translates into CASSPMRASTDTQYF.

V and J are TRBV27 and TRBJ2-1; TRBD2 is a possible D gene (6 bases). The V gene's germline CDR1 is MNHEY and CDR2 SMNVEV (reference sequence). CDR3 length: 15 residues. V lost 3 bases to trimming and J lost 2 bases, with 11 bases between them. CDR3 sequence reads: CASSLDGGTYNEQFF. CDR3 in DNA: TGTGCCAGCAGTTTGGATGGGGGGACCTACAATGAGCAGTTCTTC.

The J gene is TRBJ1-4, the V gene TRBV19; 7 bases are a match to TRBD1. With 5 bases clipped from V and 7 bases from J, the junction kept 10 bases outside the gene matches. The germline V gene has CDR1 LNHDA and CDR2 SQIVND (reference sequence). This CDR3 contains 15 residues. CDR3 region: CASSEGARLLEKLFF. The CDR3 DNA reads TGTGCCAGTAGTGAGGGGGCTCGGCTCCTTGAAAAACTGTTTTTT.

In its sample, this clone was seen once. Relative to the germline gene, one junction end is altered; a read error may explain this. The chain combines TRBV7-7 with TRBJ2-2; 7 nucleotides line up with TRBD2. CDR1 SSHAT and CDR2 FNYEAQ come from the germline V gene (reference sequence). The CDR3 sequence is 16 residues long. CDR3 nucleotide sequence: TGTGCTAGCAGCTTAGGTCCTAGCGGATACACCGGGGAGCTGTTTTTT. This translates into CASSLGPSGYTGELFF. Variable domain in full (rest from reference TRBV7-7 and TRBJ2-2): GAGVSQSPRYKVTKRGQDVTLRCDPISSHATLYWYQQALGQGPEFLTYFNYEAQPDKSGLPSDRFSAERPEGSISTLTIQRTEQRDSAMYRCASSLGPSGYTGELFFGEGSRLTVL.

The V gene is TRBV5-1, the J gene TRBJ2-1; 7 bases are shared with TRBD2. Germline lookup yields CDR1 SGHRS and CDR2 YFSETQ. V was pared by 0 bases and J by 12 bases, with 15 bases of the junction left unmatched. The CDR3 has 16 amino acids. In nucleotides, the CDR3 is TGCGCCAGCAGCTTGGTTCTTAGCGGGCTAATGTCGCGGCAGTTCTTC. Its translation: CASSLVLSGLMSRQFF.

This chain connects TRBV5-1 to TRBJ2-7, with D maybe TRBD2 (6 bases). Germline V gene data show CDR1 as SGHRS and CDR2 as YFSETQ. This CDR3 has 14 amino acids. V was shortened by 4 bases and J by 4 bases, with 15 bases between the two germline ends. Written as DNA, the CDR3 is TGCGCCAGCAGCCCCCCTGGCGCGGGATACGAGCAGTACTTC. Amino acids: CASSPPGAGYEQYF.

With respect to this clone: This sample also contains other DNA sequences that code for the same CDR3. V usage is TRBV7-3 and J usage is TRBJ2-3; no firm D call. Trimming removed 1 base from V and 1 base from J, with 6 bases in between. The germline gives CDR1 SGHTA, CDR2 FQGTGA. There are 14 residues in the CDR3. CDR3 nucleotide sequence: TGTGCCAGCAGCTTAAACCCGGGCACAGATACGCAGTATTTT. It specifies CASSLNPGTDTQYF.

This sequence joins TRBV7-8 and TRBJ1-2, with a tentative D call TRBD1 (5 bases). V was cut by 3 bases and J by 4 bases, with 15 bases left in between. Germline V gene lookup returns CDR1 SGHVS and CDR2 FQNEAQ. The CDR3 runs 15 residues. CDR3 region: CASSFTGPSGYGYTF. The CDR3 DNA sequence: TGTGCCAGCAGCTTCACAGGTCCTTCGGGCTATGGCTACACCTTC.